Listed here are 27 T cell receptor beta chains from one sample, sequenced in a study of T cell repertoires in cytomegalovirus infection. TCRdb redid the calling of the reads with MiXCR, one entry per CDR3 protein. The table lists some 450,000 distinct CDR3 sequences, about 33% of them singletons. Source material: PBMCs. These receptors were obtained from a human donor in good health (CMV status not recorded). Some clones in this sample may be carry-over from other donors' samples.

This clonotype has only a few counts. The chain carries TRBV7-8 and TRBJ1-5; a possible D gene is TRBD1 (6 bases). Deletions cut 1 base from V and 0 bases from J, with 16 bases between. Germline V gene lookup returns CDR1 SGHVS and CDR2 FQNEAQ. This CDR3 is 18 amino acids long. The CDR3 nucleotides read TGTGCCAGCAGCTTAGAAAACCGCAGGGGCTATAGCAATCAGCCCCAGCATTTT. Its protein is CASSLENRRGYSNQPQHF.

This clonotype occurred a few times. The gene calls are TRBV15 and TRBJ2-3, with 9 bases aligning to TRBD1. The CDR3 runs 14 residues. Germline-derived CDR1 and CDR2 are LNHNV and YYDKDF (reference sequence). After removal of 4 bases from V and 5 bases from J, the junction contained 4 bases not matched to a gene. The CDR3 is CATSTTDRGDTQYF. Here the CDR3 DNA reads TGTGCCACCAGCACCACGGACAGGGGAGATACGCAGTATTTT.

This clonotype came up once. At one of its ends the junction is not consistent with the germline gene, which may arise from a read error. In nucleotides, the CDR3 is TGTTCCAGCAGCGGAGGAGATACCACGATGCAGTACTTC. Its translation is CSSSGGDTTMQYF. The chain links TRBV9 to TRBJ2-7; D is possibly TRBD2 (5 bases). The CDR3 has 13 amino acids. Germline V lookup: CDR1 SGDLS, CDR2 YYNGEE. The full variable domain, completed using reference TRBV9 and TRBJ2-7, is DSGVTQTPKHLITATGQRVTLRCSPRSGDLSVYWYQQSLDQGLQFLIQYYNGEERAKGNILERFSAQQFPDLHSELNLSSLELGDSALYFCSSSGGDTTMQYFGPGTRLTVT.

This clonotype has only a few counts. The chain has TRBV7-9 and TRBJ2-7; 10 positions agree with TRBD1. Germline V gene sequence: CDR1 SEHNR, CDR2 FQNEAQ (reference sequence). The CDR3 length is 16 residues. Trimming at V came to 2 bases and at J to 3 bases, leaving 7 bases not matched to a gene. The CDR3 DNA is TGTGCCAGCAGCTTAAATTTGGGGACAGGGGACTACGAGCAGTACTTC. This codes for CASSLNLGTGDYEQYF.

In this sample, this clonotype turned up a few times. The genes are TRBV6-5 and TRBJ2-7; TRBD2 matches 7 bases. The V gene end was trimmed by 8 bases and the J gene end by 5 bases; junction bases not matched to a gene: 15. CDR1 and CDR2 from the germline V gene are MNHEY and SVGAGI. The CDR3 is 15 amino acids. The CDR3 nucleotides read TGTGCCAGCCGATCCCCGAAGGGAGGGCTTAACGAGCAGTACTTC. It translates to CASRSPKGGLNEQYF.

This clonotype was counted between two and nine times. CDR3 sequence: CASSFASGRKTDTQYF. The CDR3 DNA is TGTGCCAGCAGCTTTGCTAGCGGGAGAAAAACAGATACGCAGTATTTT. The J gene is TRBJ2-3, the V gene TRBV11-2; 10 bases are shared with TRBD2. This CDR3 has 16 amino acids. With V trimmed by 3 bases and J by 3 bases, 6 bases remained unmatched. Germline-derived CDR1 and CDR2 are SGHAT and FQNNGV.

V gene TRBV4-3 combines with J gene TRBJ1-2; 7 bases match TRBD1. Per the germline V gene, CDR1 is LGHNA and CDR2 is YSLEER. This CDR3 is built from 14 residues. Trimming took 4 bases from V and 2 from J; bases not matched to a gene: 4. The DNA for the CDR3 is TGCGCCAGCAGCCGTATGACAGGGAACTATGGCTACACCTTC. As protein: CASSRMTGNYGYTF.

This clonotype was recorded only once. This chain links TRBV5-1 with TRBJ2-3; the D is unclear. Germline CDR1 is SGHRS and CDR2 is YFSETQ. Trimming stripped 1 base from V and 4 bases from J, with 10 bases between. The CDR3 is 14 amino acids. This CDR3 reads CASSLTGQADTQYF. CDR3 DNA sequence: TGCGCCAGCAGCTTGACCGGCCAGGCAGATACGCAGTATTTT.

The V gene is TRBV7-9, the J gene TRBJ1-1, with D tentatively TRBD1 (5 bases). With 5 bases removed from V and 5 bases from J, the gap between germline ends came to 12 bases. This CDR3 comprises 13 residues. Germline CDR1 SEHNR, CDR2 FQNEAQ (reference sequence). As DNA, the CDR3 is TGTGCCAGCAGCAAAAATGGGGGTACTGAAGCTTTCTTT. Its translation is CASSKNGGTEAFF.

This clonotype has a handful of counts. J is TRBJ1-6 and V is TRBV7-9; D remains ambiguous. The CDR3 contains 13 residues. The germline V gene encodes CDR1 SEHNR and CDR2 FQNEAQ (reference sequence). Trimming pared 5 bases from V and 1 base from J, leaving 3 bases between. This CDR3 reads CASSPSYNSPLHF. CDR3 coding DNA: TGTGCCAGCAGCCCTTCCTATAATTCACCCCTCCACTTT. The complete variable domain, with remaining parts taken from reference TRBV7-9 and TRBJ1-6, reads DTGVSQNPRHKITKRGQNVTFRCDPISEHNRLYWYRQTLGQGPEFLTYFQNEAQLEKSRLLSDRFSAERPKGSFSTLEIQRTEQGDSAMYLCASSPSYNSPLHFGNGTRLTVT.

This clonotype was counted at least ten times. Here the CDR3 DNA reads TGTGCCAGCAGTTTACAGGGAAATGGATATCAGCCCCAGCATTTT. It encodes CASSLQGNGYQPQHF. J is TRBJ1-5 and V is TRBV28; maybe TRBD1 (5 bases). Germline lookup yields CDR1 MDHEN and CDR2 SYDVKM. Deletions cut 2 bases from V and 5 bases from J, with 13 bases between. The CDR3 extends over 15 amino acids.

V usage is TRBV2 and J usage is TRBJ2-2; no clear D. Germline assignment: CDR1 SNHLY and CDR2 FYNNEI. Between the trimmed V and J ends, which lost 2 bases and 1 base, there was a span of 8 bases. The CDR3 sequence is 15 residues long. The CDR3 loop is CASSERRMNTGELFF. CDR3 coding DNA: TGTGCCAGCAGTGAAAGGAGAATGAACACCGGGGAGCTGTTTTTT.

The chain joins TRBV19 to TRBJ1-1; D call uncertain. CDR3 length: 12 amino acids. With 2 bases removed from V and 3 bases from J, the gap between germline ends came to 4 bases. Germline CDR1 is LNHDA and CDR2 is SQIVND (reference sequence). CDR3 sequence reads: CASSISDTEAFF. CDR3 DNA sequence: TGTGCCAGTAGTATATCCGACACTGAAGCTTTCTTT.

This clonotype appeared a few times. J is TRBJ1-4 and V is TRBV7-9; 7 positions agree with TRBD1. CDR1 SEHNR and CDR2 FQNEAQ come from the germline V gene (reference sequence). The length of the CDR3 is 15 residues. V shed 6 bases, J shed 3 bases, and the junction held 7 bases outside the gene matches. The DNA for the CDR3 is TGTGCCAGCAGACGCGAGGGGGCTCCTAATGAAAAACTGTTTTTT. Translated: CASRREGAPNEKLFF.

This clonotype showed up just a few times. The chain is built from TRBV4-1 and TRBJ2-3; the match to TRBD2 covers 9 bases. The V gene end was trimmed by 4 bases and the J gene end by 6 bases; junction bases not matched to a gene: 11. CDR1 MGHRA and CDR2 YSYEKL come from the germline V gene. This CDR3 region has 16 residues. CDR3 loop: CASSRESGGRGDTQYF. The CDR3 region has the DNA TGCGCCAGCAGCCGGGAAAGCGGGGGGAGGGGGGATACGCAGTATTTT.

CDR3 coding DNA: TGTGCCAGCAGTCCCCCAGGGGTTATCAATGAGCAGTTCTTC. It is translated as CASSPPGVINEQFF. V gene TRBV5-6 combines with J gene TRBJ2-1; D possibly corresponds to TRBD1 (6 bases). CDR3 length: 14 residues. The germline gives CDR1 SGHDT, CDR2 YYEEEE. Deletions cut 5 bases from V and 6 bases from J, with 15 bases between.

The CDR3 sequence: CASSSPLTQWTEAFF. As DNA, the CDR3 is TGTGCCAGCAGTTCCCCTTTAACCCAGTGGACTGAAGCTTTCTTT. This chain links TRBV6-8 with TRBJ1-1; D is undetermined. The germline V gene encodes CDR1 MNHGY and CDR2 SAAAGT. The CDR3 runs to 15 residues. V lost 4 bases to trimming and J lost 5 bases, with 17 bases between them.

On this clonotype: A much larger clone sits a single nucleotide away, making a read error possible. The rearrangement links TRBV7-2 to TRBJ1-1, with 8 bases matching TRBD1. V dropped 2 bases and J dropped 5; count of bases not matched to a gene: 7. The CDR3 extends over 15 amino acids. Germline assignment: CDR1 SGHTA and CDR2 FQGNSA. As DNA, the CDR3 is TGTGCCAGCAGCTTACGGGGACAGGTGGGAACTGAAGCTTTCTTT. Its translation: CASSLRGQVGTEAFF.

To note about this clonotype: The junction shows a germline mismatch at one end, possibly a read error. The V gene is TRBV4-1, the J gene TRBJ2-3, with D perhaps TRBD2 (7 bases). CDR1 is MGHRA and CDR2 is YSYEKL in the germline V gene. The CDR3 extends over 18 amino acids. DNA of the CDR3: TGTGCCAGCAGCCAAGACGTGACCGGACGGGGGGCAGCAGATACGCAGTATTTT. Translation gives CASSQDVTGRGAADTQYF.

This clonotype was seen more than once but under ten times. J is TRBJ2-4 and V is TRBV6-2 or TRBV6-3; D gene unclear. The CDR3 loop spans 15 amino acids. V dropped 2 bases and J dropped 5 bases, with 13 bases sitting between them. Germline V gives CDR1 MNHEY, CDR2 SVGEGT. The CDR3, as DNA: TGTGCCAGCAGTTACGGGTCTCACTCCCAAAACATTCAGTACTTC. It specifies CASSYGSHSQNIQYF.

This clonotype came up a few times. The chain recombines TRBV4-3 with TRBJ1-1; TRBD1 is a possible D gene (6 bases). Germline V gives CDR1 LGHNA, CDR2 YSLEER. The CDR3 spans 16 residues. Trimming left V 5 bases short and J 1 base short, with 17 bases between. This chain's CDR3 is CASSGSGAARNTEAFF. The CDR3 bases are TGCGCCAGCAGCGGATCGGGGGCAGCGCGGAACACTGAAGCTTTCTTT.

On this clonotype: Germline and junction disagree at one end, which may indicate a read error. This chain joins TRBV7-2 and TRBJ2-4; D remains unclear. The CDR3 extends over 15 amino acids. Germline assignment: CDR1 SGHTA and CDR2 FQGNSA. The CDR3 coding sequence is TGTGCCAGCAGCTTCGTGGCCAGTCCCCCCGACATTAAGTACTTC. Translation gives CASSFVASPPDIKYF.

The chain joins TRBV5-5 to TRBJ1-1; 9 nucleotides align to TRBD1. Germline V gene data show CDR1 as SGHKS and CDR2 as YYEKEE (reference sequence). The V segment lost 2 bases and the J segment 5 bases; nucleotides outside the gene matches: 4. The CDR3 extends over 14 amino acids. CDR3 in DNA: TGTGCCAGCAGCTTTGCTGACAGGGGGACTGAAGCTTTCTTT. Its translation: CASSFADRGTEAFF.

This chain links TRBV15 with TRBJ1-1; the match to TRBD1 covers 10 bases. V lost 6 bases to trimming and J lost 7 bases; unmatched junction nucleotides: 8. This CDR3 has 14 residues. Germline CDR1 is LNHNV and CDR2 is YYDKDF (reference sequence). CDR3 in amino acids: CATSQWDRGSEAFF. The CDR3 region has the DNA TGTGCCACCAGTCAGTGGGACAGGGGCAGTGAAGCTTTCTTT.

The V and J genes are TRBV7-6 and TRBJ2-1; D call uncertain. Germline V gene sequence: CDR1 SGHVS, CDR2 FNYEAQ. V lost 0 bases, J lost 7 bases, and 7 bases lay in between. CDR3 size: 13 residues. For the CDR3, the DNA is TGTGCCAGCAGCTTAGCAGCTACTAATGAGCAGTTCTTC. Protein product: CASSLAATNEQFF. The variable domain in full, with the rest retrieved from reference TRBV7-6 and TRBJ2-1, is GAGVSQSPRYKVTKRGQDVALRCDPISGHVSLYWYRQALGQGPEFLTYFNYEAQQDKSGLPNDRFSAERPEGSISTLTIQRTEQRDSAMYRCASSLAATNEQFFGPGTRLTVL.

This chain connects TRBV6-1 to TRBJ1-2, with 11 positions matching TRBD1. Germline assignment: CDR1 MNHNS and CDR2 SASEGT. The CDR3 loop spans 16 amino acids. J gave up 0 bases and V 5 bases, and 5 bases lay outside the gene matches. The CDR3 DNA follows: TGTGCCAGCAGTCGGGACAGGGGGAGGGCTAACTATGGCTACACCTTC. This encodes CASSRDRGRANYGYTF.

This clonotype was detected many times. The rearrangement links TRBV6-1 to TRBJ2-1; D ambiguous. V lost 3 bases to trimming and J lost 0 bases, with 12 bases between them. The CDR3 sequence is 16 residues long. Germline V lookup: CDR1 MNHNS, CDR2 SASEGT. CDR3 in amino acids: CASSESPYSSYNEQFF. CDR3 nucleotides: TGTGCCAGCAGTGAGTCCCCGTATAGCTCCTACAATGAGCAGTTCTTC.